Described below is a single T cell receptor (beta chain) sequence and its context. What it binds is unknown. This record comes from a study of T cell responses to AZD1222 COVID-19 vaccine. General observations from the study: Spike-specific TCR repertoires showed rising breadth and depth after two AZD1222 doses. Of the AZD1222 recipients, only 5 to 7 were seropositive at baseline.

V gave up 7 bases and J gave up 0 bases, with 9 bases separating them. The CDR3 runs 13 residues. This table comes from immunoSEQ multiplex PCR, and its TCRdb copy is limited to in-frame clones, with some not included. Of some 140,000 clones listed, about 87% are singletons. The starting material was peripheral blood, obtained on day 0 of AZD1222 vaccination. This clonotype originated in an adult in good health. The rearrangement links TRBV12-3 or TRBV12-4 to TRBJ1-1, with a possible D match to TRBD1 (6 bases). The CDR3 DNA reads as TGTGCCAGCACCCAGGGGCTGAACACTGAAGCTTTCTTT. Its protein product is CASTQGLNTEAFF.